One and the same sample provided the 12 T cell receptor beta chains below, sequenced in a study of blood T cell repertoires in COVID-19. Data came from immunoSEQ multiplex PCR; TCRdb stores just in-frame clones and leaves some out. This table holds some 230,000 clones, roughly 83% found once. Sequencing was performed on peripheral blood. These receptors all come from a woman aged 45-59 years with acute or convalescent COVID-19.

The V call is TRBV6-5, the J call TRBJ2-1, with D perhaps matching TRBD1 (6 bases). Germline CDR1 and CDR2: MNHEY and SVGAGI. This CDR3 has 15 amino acids. Trimming left V 4 bases short and J 5 bases short, with 15 bases between. The CDR3 sequence is CASSSRGGSDNEQFF. CDR3 sequence (DNA): TGTGCCAGCAGTTCCAGAGGGGGATCGGACAATGAGCAGTTCTTC.

The J gene is TRBJ2-2, the V gene TRBV30; 7 nucleotides align to TRBD1. Per the germline V gene, CDR1 is GTSNPN and CDR2 is SVGIG (reference sequence). This CDR3 is built from 14 residues. J lost 1 base, V lost 2 bases, and 1 base had no gene match. The CDR3 protein is CAWSWDRNTGELFF. The CDR3 nucleotides read TGTGCCTGGAGTTGGGACAGGAACACCGGGGAGCTGTTTTTT.

V usage is TRBV5-1 and J usage is TRBJ2-4; tentatively, D is TRBD1 (5 bases). The CDR3 totals 14 residues. CDR1 and CDR2 (germline): SGHRS, YFSETQ. Trimming removed 2 bases at V and 5 bases at J, with 11 bases between. CDR3 in DNA: TGCGCCAGCAGCTTCCAGACAGCTGAAAACATTCAGTACTTC. Translating it yields CASSFQTAENIQYF.

The chain recombines TRBV18 with TRBJ2-7; no clear D gene. There are 13 residues in the CDR3. V gave up 3 bases and J gave up 2 bases, with 8 bases separating them. CDR1 is KGHSH and CDR2 is LQKENI in the germline V gene. DNA of the CDR3: TGTGCCAGCTCACCTCTAGGAACCTACGAGCAGTACTTC. Translation: CASSPLGTYEQYF.

The chain uses TRBV15 and TRBJ1-2; tentatively, D is TRBD1 (6 bases). Trimming pared 6 bases from V and 5 bases from J, leaving 25 bases between. Germline assignment: CDR1 LNHNV and CDR2 YYDKDF (reference sequence). This CDR3 spans 17 amino acids. The CDR3 loop is CATRLSLGQRPVYGYTF. CDR3 DNA: TGTGCCACCAGGCTGAGCCTTGGACAGAGGCCGGTATATGGCTACACCTTC.

This chain links TRBV18 with TRBJ2-2, with unresolved D. Germline V lookup: CDR1 KGHSH, CDR2 LQKENI. This CDR3 is built from 14 residues. V lost 3 bases and J 3 bases, leaving 8 bases between the germline ends. CDR3 in DNA: TGTGCCAGCTCACCCGAGCCCCACACCGGGGAGCTGTTTTTT. It is translated as CASSPEPHTGELFF. Complete variable domain (other parts from reference TRBV18 and TRBJ2-2): NAGVMQNPRHLVRRRGQEARLRCSPMKGHSHVYWYRQLPEEGLKFMVYLQKENIIDESGMPKERFSAEFPKEGPSILRIQQVVRGDSAAYFCASSPEPHTGELFFGEGSRLTVL.

The rearrangement links TRBV19 to TRBJ2-3; maybe TRBD2 (6 bases). The germline V and J ends were trimmed by 5 bases and 5 bases, with 11 bases remaining between them. The CDR3 covers 13 residues. Germline V gives CDR1 LNHDA, CDR2 SQIVND (reference sequence). The CDR3 spells CASSWEARDTQYF. The CDR3 region has the DNA TGTGCCAGTAGTTGGGAGGCCAGAGATACGCAGTATTTT.

The rearrangement links TRBV7-2 to TRBJ1-5; 9 bases line up with TRBD1. The V and J ends lost 5 bases and 6 bases, in that order; junction bases with no gene match: 11. The CDR3 totals 16 residues. Germline CDR1 reads SGHTA; CDR2 reads FQGNSA. CDR3 loop: CASSTGTGRGAQPQHF. In DNA form, the CDR3 reads TGTGCCAGCAGCACAGGGACAGGGCGAGGGGCTCAGCCCCAGCATTTT.

The chain recombines TRBV30 with TRBJ2-1; 7 bases agree with TRBD1. The CDR3 runs 12 residues. Trimming took 8 bases from V and 6 from J; bases not matched to a gene: 7. Per germline, CDR1 GTSNPN and CDR2 SVGIG (reference sequence). Here the CDR3 DNA reads TGTGCCGCCACAGGGGTCATCAATGAGCAGTTCTTC. Protein sequence: CAATGVINEQFF. The variable domain in full, completed from reference TRBV30 and TRBJ2-1, reads SQTIHQWPATLVQPVGSPLSLECTVEGTSNPNLYWYRQAAGRGLQLLFYSVGIGQISSEVPQNLSASRPQDRQFILSSKKLLLSDSGFYLCAATGVINEQFFGPGTRLTVL.

The genes are TRBV30 and TRBJ1-3; D remains ambiguous. V lost 0 bases to trimming and J lost 0 bases, with 12 bases between them. In germline, CDR1 is GTSNPN, CDR2 SVGIG (reference sequence). The CDR3 contains 16 residues. The CDR3 is CAWSVIGGYSGNTIYF. In DNA form, the CDR3 reads TGTGCCTGGAGTGTGATCGGTGGTTACTCTGGAAACACCATATATTTT.

The gene calls are TRBV7-9 and TRBJ1-4, with D unclear. CDR3 length: 15 amino acids. CDR1 is SEHNR and CDR2 is FQNEAQ in the germline V gene (reference sequence). V lost 1 base, J lost 6 bases, and 12 bases lay in between. CDR3 nucleotides: TGTGCCAGCAGCTTAGAAGCGGCAGCCCATGAAAAACTGTTTTTT. This encodes CASSLEAAAHEKLFF.

The rearrangement links TRBV5-1 to TRBJ2-2, with D maybe TRBD1 (6 bases). This CDR3 contains 15 residues. V lost 4 bases, J lost 1 base, and 11 bases lay in between. Per germline, CDR1 SGHRS and CDR2 YFSETQ. The CDR3 reads CASSPGTQNTGELFF. DNA for the CDR3: TGCGCCAGCAGCCCGGGGACACAGAACACCGGGGAGCTGTTTTTT.